This T cell receptor (beta chain) came from a study of T cell repertoires in ileal Crohn's disease. Study-wide results and caveats: Compared with CD4 T cells, sorted CD8 cells carried more expanded clones. Within the first postoperative year, endoscopy came at median about 6.4 months.

Described time point: neoterminal ileum biopsy at postoperative endoscopy, about 6 months after surgery. As for this clone: Its antigen is not known.

CDR1 is SGHDN and CDR2 is FVKESK in the germline V gene. The V end was cut by 0 bases, the J end by 8 bases, with 16 bases between. This CDR3 has 15 residues. Sequencing used immunoSEQ multiplex PCR; TCRdb keeps in-frame clones, though not all of them. The profile shows about 59,000 clones, 85% to 90% of them singletons. The receptor comes from an adult with Crohn's disease. V and J are TRBV14 and TRBJ1-1, with a weak D call TRBD1 (6 bases). The sequenced material came from ileal tissue. The CDR3 DNA follows: TGTGCCAGCAGCCAAGATCTAGGGGGGGCCCTGGAAGCTTTCTTT. Translated: CASSQDLGGALEAFF.